This T cell receptor beta chain comes out of a study of cytomegalovirus exposure and HLA in healthy donors. With regard to this clone: Its specificity is unknown.

Findings and limits, study-wide: Productive rates of about 87% or about 30% were seen for most TCR beta V segments in an earlier analysis. A later analysis associated about 18,000 TCR beta sequences with HLA alleles at a 0.05 false discovery rate.

The germline V and J ends were trimmed by 0 bases and 5 bases, with 13 bases remaining between them. The CDR3 covers 15 residues. Germline lookup yields CDR1 LGHNA and CDR2 YSLEER. Primers: 60 Vbeta forward and 13 Jbeta reverse. Produced via immunoSEQ multiplex PCR; TCRdb's table is partial and in-frame only. Of 65,000 to 85,000 clones listed, around 65% are singletons. The sequence was obtained from a man between 60 and 75 years old in good health and CMV-seropositive. Sequenced material: PBMCs. This rearrangement joins TRBV4-3 to TRBJ2-5, with D maybe TRBD2 (5 bases). CDR3 sequence reads: CASSQEGTTGETQYF. The DNA of the CDR3 is TGCGCCAGCAGCCAAGAAGGCACCACGGGGGAGACCCAGTACTTC.